This T cell receptor beta chain stems from a study of molecular identifiers for immune sequencing clone quantification. Study details: Replicate RNA came from 20,000 or 100,000 naive CD8 cells and was split five ways, and four parts were sequenced.

CDR3 length equals 16 residues. The germline V gene has CDR1 SGDLS and CDR2 YYNGEE. The V and J ends lost 4 bases and 1 base, in that order; junction bases with no gene match: 9. This clonotype was seen many times. Its antigen is unknown. Broader study findings: Clones that exceeded 20 RNA copies held over 97% of effector molecules, yet under 1% in naive cells. Highly expanded clone sizes could be underestimated by identical TCR molecules that share a barcode.

The use of previously described methods and listed TCR primers produced the bulk TCR libraries. Via MiXCR, TCRdb re-called the PCR reads, giving one row per CDR3 protein. This table has hundreds of thousands of distinct CDR3 sequences, less than 30% appearing once. The chain recombines TRBV9 with TRBJ1-1; 8 bases fit TRBD1. The source of this sequence is a human donor in good health. Some libraries in this study had Jurkat cell RNA spiked in. The sequenced sample consisted of naive CD8+ T cells from blood, with Jurkat cell RNA spiked in. Indicated subset: FACS-sorted CD8+CD4-CCR7+CD45RA+ naive T cells. The CDR3 DNA is TGTGCCAGCAGCTTTAGTATGGACAGGGCGAACACTGAAGCTTTCTTT. Encoded protein: CASSFSMDRANTEAFF.